This T cell receptor beta chain was retrieved from a study of CD8+CD57+ T cells in acquired aplastic anemia. This clonotype was picked up many times. Germline CDR1 reads SNHLY; CDR2 reads FYNNEI. Trimming left V 3 bases short and J 0 bases short, with 9 bases between. The CDR3 is made up of 15 amino acids. The study profiled TCR beta VDJ and CDR3 using genomic DNA as template. TCRdb redid the calling of the reads with MiXCR, one entry per CDR3 protein. The sample gives 450,000 to 600,000 distinct CDR3 sequences, more than 25% of which show up once; 0.8% to 0.85% is in the top ten. By flow cytometry, patients selected for sequencing had shown an expansion of CD8+CD57+ cells.

The specimen was sorted CD4+, CD8+, or CD8+CD57+ T cells (not recorded which) from PBMCs. This sequence joins TRBV2 and TRBJ1-3; weak D call: TRBD1 (5 bases). The TCR was taken from a human donor with aplastic anemia. The CDR3: CASSEQTVSGNTIYF. CDR3 DNA: TGTGCCAGCAGTGAGCAGACAGTCTCTGGAAACACCATATATTTT.